This T cell receptor (beta chain) was observed in a study of blood T cell repertoires in COVID-19. Only in-frame clones appear in the TCRdb table, and some are missing; sequencing was by immunoSEQ multiplex PCR. The sample holds approximately 290,000 clones, just under 90% seen once. V was pared by 0 bases and J by 2 bases, with 10 bases between. This CDR3 has 15 amino acids. Germline CDR1 and CDR2: MNHNY and SVGAGI (reference sequence). The chain joins TRBV6-6 to TRBJ1-1; D remains unclear. The sequenced sample consisted of peripheral blood. This receptor was identified in a woman under 40 with COVID-19, enrolled during active disease. The CDR3 DNA is TGTGCCAGCAGTTACTCAATACGGGGAAACACTGAAGCTTTCTTT. It translates to CASSYSIRGNTEAFF.